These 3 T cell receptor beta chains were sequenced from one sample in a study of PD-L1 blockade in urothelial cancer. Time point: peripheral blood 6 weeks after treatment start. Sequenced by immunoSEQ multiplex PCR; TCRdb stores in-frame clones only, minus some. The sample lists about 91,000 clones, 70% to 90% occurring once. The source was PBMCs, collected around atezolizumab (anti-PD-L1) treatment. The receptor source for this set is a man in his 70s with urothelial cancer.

CDR3: CASGLGGAYEQYF. The CDR3 coding sequence is TGTGCTAGTGGTTTGGGCGGAGCCTACGAGCAGTACTTC. The genes are TRBV12-5 and TRBJ2-7; D not resolved. Trimming removed 1 base from V and 2 bases from J, with 6 bases in between. CDR3 length: 13 residues. Germline CDR1 LGHNT, CDR2 FRNRAP. The full variable domain, with the rest looked up from reference TRBV12-5 and TRBJ2-7, is DARVTQTPRHKVTEMGQEVTMRCQPILGHNTVFWYRQTMMQGLELLAYFRNRAPLDDSGMPKDRFSAEMPDATLATLKIQPSEPRDSAVYFCASGLGGAYEQYFGPGTRLTVT.

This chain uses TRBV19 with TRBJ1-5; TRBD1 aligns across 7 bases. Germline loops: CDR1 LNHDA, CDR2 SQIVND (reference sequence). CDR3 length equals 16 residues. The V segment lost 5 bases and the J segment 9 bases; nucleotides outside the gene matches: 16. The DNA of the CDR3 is TGTGCCAGTAGTCACAGAACCGGGACAGTCTCGAGGCCCCAGCATTTT. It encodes CASSHRTGTVSRPQHF.

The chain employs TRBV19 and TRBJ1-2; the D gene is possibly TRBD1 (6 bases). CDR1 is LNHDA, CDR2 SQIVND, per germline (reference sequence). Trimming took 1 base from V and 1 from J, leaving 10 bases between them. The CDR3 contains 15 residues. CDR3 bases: TGTGCCAGTAGTATAGGCGCAGGGGTTAACTATGGCTACACCTTC. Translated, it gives CASSIGAGVNYGYTF.